This paragraph covers one T cell receptor (beta chain) sequence. The CD4+ fraction was divided into a CD45RA+ naive subset and a CD45RA-negative memory subset. The sample originates from a study of shared clonotypes between healthy human individuals. J gave up 3 bases and V 8 bases, and 5 bases lay outside the gene matches. Germline V CDR1 and CDR2: MGHDK, SYGVNS. The CDR3 has 13 residues. Assay used: immunoSEQ multiplex PCR; TCRdb lists only in-frame clones, some missing. The table has over a million clones, approximately 97% seen once; the top ten hold approximately 1.1%. Sequencing input: naive CD4+ T cells sorted from blood. Described subset: CD45RA+ positively selected. The receptor was isolated from a man between 25 and 39 years old in good health. This rearrangement joins TRBV25-1 to TRBJ2-7; 9 positions match TRBD1. The CDR3 spells CASARTGVYEQYF. In DNA form, the CDR3 reads TGTGCCAGCGCACGGACAGGGGTCTACGAGCAGTACTTC.